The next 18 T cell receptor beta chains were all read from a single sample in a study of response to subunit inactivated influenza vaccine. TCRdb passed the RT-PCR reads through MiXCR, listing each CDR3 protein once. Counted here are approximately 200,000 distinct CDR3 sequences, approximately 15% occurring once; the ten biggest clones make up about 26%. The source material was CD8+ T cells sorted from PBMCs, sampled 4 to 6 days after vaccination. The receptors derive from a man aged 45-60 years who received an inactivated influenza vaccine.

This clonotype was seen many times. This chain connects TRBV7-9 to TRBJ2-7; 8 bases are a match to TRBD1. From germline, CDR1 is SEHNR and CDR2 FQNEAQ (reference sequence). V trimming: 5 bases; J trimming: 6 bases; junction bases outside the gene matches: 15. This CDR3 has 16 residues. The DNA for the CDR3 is TGTGCCAGCAGCGCCGGACAGGGAATGAAGACCCGCGAGCAGTACTTC. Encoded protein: CASSAGQGMKTREQYF.

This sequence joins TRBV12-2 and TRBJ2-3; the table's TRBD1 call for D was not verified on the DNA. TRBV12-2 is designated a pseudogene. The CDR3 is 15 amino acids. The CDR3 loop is CASRLAMGGRDTQYF. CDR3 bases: TGTGCAAGTCGCTTAGCAATGGGGGGAAGAGATACGCAGTATTTT.

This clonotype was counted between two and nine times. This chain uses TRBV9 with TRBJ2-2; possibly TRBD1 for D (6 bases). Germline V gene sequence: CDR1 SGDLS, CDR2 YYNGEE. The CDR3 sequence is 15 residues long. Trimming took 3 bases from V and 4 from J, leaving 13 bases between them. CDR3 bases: TGTGCCAGCAGCGGAACAGGGTCGGGCACCGGGGAGCTGTTTTTT. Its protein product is CASSGTGSGTGELFF.

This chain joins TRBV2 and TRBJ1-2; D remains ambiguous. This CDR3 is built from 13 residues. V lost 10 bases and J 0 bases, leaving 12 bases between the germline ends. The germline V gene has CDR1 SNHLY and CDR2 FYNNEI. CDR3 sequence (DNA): TGTGCCACCCTACGGGAAGCTAACTATGGCTACACCTTC. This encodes CATLREANYGYTF.

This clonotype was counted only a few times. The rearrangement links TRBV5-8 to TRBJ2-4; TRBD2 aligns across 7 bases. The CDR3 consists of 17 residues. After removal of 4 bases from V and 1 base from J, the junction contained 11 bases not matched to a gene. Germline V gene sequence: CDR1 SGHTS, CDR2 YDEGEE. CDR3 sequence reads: CASSRREGRAAKNIQYF. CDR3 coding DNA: TGTGCCAGCAGCCGCAGGGAGGGTCGAGCGGCCAAAAACATTCAGTACTTC. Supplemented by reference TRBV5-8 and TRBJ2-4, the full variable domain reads EAGVTQSPTHLIKTRGQQATLRCSPISGHTSVYWYQQALGLGLQFLLWYDEGEERNRGNFPPRFSGRQFPNYSSELNVNALELEDSALYLCASSRREGRAAKNIQYFGAGTRLSVL.

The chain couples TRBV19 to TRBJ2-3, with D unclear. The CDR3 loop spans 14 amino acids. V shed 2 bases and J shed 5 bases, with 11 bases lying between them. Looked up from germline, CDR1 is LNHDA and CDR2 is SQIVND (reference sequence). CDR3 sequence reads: CASSIKLWGDTQYF. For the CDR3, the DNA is TGTGCCAGTAGTATAAAGTTGTGGGGAGATACGCAGTATTTT.

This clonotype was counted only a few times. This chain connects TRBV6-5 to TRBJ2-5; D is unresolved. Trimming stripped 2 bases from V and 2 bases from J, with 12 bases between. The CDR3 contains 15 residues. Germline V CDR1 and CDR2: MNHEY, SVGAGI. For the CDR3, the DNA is TGTGCCAGCAGTTACACGAGTGGGTTACAAGAGACCCAGTACTTC. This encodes CASSYTSGLQETQYF.

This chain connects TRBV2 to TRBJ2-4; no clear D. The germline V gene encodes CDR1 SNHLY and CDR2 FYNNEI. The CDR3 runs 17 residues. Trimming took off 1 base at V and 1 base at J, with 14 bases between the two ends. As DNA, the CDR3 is TGTGCCAGCAGTGAAGACCCAGCCTCGGTTGCCAAAAACATTCAGTACTTC. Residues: CASSEDPASVAKNIQYF.

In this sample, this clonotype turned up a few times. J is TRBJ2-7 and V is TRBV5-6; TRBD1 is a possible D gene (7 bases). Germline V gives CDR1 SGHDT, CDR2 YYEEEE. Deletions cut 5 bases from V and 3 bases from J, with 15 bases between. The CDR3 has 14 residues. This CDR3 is CASSYGQEGYEQYF. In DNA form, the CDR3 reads TGTGCCAGCAGTTACGGACAGGAGGGCTACGAGCAGTACTTC.

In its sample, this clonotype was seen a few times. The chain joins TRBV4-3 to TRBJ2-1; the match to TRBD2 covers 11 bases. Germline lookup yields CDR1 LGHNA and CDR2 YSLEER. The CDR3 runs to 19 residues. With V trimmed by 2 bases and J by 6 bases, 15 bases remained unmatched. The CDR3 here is CASSQLSQGLAGGANEQFF. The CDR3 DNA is TGCGCCAGCAGCCAATTATCCCAAGGGCTAGCGGGAGGAGCCAATGAGCAGTTCTTC.

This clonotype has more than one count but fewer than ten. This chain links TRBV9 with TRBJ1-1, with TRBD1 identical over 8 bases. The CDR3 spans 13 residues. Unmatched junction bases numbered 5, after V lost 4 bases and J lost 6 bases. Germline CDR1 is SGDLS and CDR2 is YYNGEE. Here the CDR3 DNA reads TGTGCCAGCAGCTCGGACAGGGACGCTGAAGCTTTCTTT. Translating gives CASSSDRDAEAFF.

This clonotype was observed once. The CDR3 DNA reads TGTGCCAGCAGCTTTATGACTAGCGGGGGAATCCTCACCGGGGAGCTGTTTTTT. Translated, it gives CASSFMTSGGILTGELFF. This chain links TRBV5-6 with TRBJ2-2; 12 bases align to TRBD2. With V trimmed by 2 bases and J by 4 bases, 9 bases remained unmatched. Germline V gives CDR1 SGHDT, CDR2 YYEEEE. CDR3 length: 18 residues.

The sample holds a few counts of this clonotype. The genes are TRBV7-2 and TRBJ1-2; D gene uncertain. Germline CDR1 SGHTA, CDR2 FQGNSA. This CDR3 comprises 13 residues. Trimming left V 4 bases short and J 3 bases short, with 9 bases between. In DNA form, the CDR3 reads TGTGCCAGCAGCTCTGTAACAGACTATGGCTACACCTTC. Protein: CASSSVTDYGYTF.

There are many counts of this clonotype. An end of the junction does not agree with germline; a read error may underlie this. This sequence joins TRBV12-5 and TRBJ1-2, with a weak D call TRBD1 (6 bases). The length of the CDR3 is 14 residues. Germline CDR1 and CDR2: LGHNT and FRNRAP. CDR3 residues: CASGLGNHRARYAF. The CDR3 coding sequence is TGTGCTAGTGGTTTGGGGAACCACAGGGCGCGCTACGCCTTC.

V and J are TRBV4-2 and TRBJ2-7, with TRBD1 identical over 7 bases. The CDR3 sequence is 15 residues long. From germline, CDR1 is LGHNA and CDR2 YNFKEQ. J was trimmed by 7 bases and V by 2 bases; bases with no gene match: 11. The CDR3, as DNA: TGTGCCAGCAGCCAAAAGACAGGGAGTCTGGGGGAGCAGTACTTC. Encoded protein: CASSQKTGSLGEQYF.

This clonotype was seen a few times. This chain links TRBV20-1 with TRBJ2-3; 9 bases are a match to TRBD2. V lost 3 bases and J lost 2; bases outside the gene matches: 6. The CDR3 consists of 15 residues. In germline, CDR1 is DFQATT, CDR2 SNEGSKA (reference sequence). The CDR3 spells CSARSSGTYTDTQYF. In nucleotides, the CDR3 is TGCAGTGCTAGGTCTAGCGGGACATACACAGATACGCAGTATTTT.

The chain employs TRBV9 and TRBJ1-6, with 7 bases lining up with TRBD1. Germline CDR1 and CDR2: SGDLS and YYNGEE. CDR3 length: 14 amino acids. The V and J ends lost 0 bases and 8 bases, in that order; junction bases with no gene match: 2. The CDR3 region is CASSVAGGDSPLHF. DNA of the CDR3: TGTGCCAGCAGCGTAGCAGGGGGTGATTCACCCCTCCACTTT.

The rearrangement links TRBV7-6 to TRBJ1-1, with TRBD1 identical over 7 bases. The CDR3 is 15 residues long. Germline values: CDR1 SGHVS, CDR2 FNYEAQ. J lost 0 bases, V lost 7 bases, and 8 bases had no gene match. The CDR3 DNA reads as TGTGCCAGCACCCAGGGGGAAGCCATGAACACTGAAGCTTTCTTT. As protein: CASTQGEAMNTEAFF.